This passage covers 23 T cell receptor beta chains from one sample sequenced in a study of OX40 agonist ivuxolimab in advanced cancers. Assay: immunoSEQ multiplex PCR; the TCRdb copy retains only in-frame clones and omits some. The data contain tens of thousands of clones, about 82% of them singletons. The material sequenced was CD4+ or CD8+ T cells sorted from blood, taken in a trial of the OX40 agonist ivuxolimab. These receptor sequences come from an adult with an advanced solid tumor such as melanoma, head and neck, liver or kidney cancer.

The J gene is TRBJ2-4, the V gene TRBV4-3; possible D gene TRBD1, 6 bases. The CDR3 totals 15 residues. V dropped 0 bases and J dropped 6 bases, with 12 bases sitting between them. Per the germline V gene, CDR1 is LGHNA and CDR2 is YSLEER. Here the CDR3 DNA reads TGCGCCAGCAGCCAAGAGGTGGGGGCGGGAAACATTCAGTACTTC. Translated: CASSQEVGAGNIQYF.

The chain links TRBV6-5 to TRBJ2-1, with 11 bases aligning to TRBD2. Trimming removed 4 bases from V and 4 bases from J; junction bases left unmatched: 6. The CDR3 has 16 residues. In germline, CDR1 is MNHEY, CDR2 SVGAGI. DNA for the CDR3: TGTGCCAGCAGTTCGACTAGCGGGGACCATTACAATGAGCAGTTCTTC. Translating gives CASSSTSGDHYNEQFF.

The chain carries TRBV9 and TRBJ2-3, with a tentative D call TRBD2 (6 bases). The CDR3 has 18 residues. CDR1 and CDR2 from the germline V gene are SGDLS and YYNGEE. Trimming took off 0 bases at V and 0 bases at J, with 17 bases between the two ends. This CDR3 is CASSVALGGAPSTDTQYF. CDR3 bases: TGTGCCAGCAGCGTAGCTCTAGGAGGGGCTCCTAGCACAGATACGCAGTATTTT.

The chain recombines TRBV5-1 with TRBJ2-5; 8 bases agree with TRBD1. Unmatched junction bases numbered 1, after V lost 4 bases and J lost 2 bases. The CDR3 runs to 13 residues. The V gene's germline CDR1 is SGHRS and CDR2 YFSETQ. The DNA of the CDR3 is TGCGCCAGCAGCCGACAGGGGCAAGAGACCCAGTACTTC. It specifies CASSRQGQETQYF.

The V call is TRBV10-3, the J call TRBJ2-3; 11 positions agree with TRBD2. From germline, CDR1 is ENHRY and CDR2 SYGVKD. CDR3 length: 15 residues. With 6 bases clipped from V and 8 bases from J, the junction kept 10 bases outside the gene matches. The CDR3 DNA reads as TGTGCCATCAGGCCAATAGCGGGAGGGCCGGGTACGCAGTATTTT. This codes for CAIRPIAGGPGTQYF.

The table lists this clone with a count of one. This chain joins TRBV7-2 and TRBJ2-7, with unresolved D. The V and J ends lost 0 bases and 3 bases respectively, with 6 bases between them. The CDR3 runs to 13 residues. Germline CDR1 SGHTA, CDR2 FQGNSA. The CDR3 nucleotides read TGTGCCAGCAGCTTAGCCCCCCTCTACGAGCAGTACGTC. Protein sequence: CASSLAPLYEQYV.

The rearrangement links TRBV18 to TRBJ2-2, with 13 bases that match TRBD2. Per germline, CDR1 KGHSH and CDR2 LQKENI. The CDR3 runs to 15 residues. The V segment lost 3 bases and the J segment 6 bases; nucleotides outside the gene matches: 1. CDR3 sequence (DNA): TGTGCCAGCTCACCGGGACTAGCGGGATCCGGGGAGCTGTTTTTT. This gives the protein CASSPGLAGSGELFF. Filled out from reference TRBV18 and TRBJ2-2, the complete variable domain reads NAGVMQNPRHLVRRRGQEARLRCSPMKGHSHVYWYRQLPEEGLKFMVYLQKENIIDESGMPKERFSAEFPKEGPSILRIQQVVRGDSAAYFCASSPGLAGSGELFFGEGSRLTVL.

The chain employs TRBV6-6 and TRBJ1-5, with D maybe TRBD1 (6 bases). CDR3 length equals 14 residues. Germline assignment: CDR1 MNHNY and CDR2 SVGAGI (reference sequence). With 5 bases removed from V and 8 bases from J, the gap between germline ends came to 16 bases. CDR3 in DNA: TGTGCCAGCAGTGCGCAGGGGAGTTTAGAGCCCCAGCATTTT. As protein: CASSAQGSLEPQHF.

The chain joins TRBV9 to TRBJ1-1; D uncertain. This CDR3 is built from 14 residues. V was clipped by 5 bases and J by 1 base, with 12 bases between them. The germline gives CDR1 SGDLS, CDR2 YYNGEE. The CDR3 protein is CASSLAGENTEAFF. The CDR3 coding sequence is TGTGCCAGCAGTTTGGCAGGCGAGAACACTGAAGCTTTCTTT.

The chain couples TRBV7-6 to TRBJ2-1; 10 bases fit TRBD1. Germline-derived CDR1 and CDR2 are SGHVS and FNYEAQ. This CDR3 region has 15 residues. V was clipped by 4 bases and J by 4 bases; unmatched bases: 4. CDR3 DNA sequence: TGTGCCAGCAGCTCCTCGGGACAGGGGTACAATGAGCAGTTCTTC. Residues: CASSSSGQGYNEQFF.

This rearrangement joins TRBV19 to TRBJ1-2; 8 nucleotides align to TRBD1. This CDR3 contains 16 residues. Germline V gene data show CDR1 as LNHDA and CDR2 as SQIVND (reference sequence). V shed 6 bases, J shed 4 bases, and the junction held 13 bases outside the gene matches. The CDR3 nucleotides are TGTGCCAGTAGCAACCCCGGGACAGGTGCCCCCTATGGCTACACCTTC. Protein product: CASSNPGTGAPYGYTF.

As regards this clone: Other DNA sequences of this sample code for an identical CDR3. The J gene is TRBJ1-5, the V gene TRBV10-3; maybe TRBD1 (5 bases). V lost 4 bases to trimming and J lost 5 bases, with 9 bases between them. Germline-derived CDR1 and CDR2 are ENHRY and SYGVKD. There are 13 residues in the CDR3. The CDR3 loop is CAISGGGDQPQHF. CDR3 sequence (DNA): TGTGCCATCAGTGGGGGGGGAGATCAGCCCCAGCATTTT.

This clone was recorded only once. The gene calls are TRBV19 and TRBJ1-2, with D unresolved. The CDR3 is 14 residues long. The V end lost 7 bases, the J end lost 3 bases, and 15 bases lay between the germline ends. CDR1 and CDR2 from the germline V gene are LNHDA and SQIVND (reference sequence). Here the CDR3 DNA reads TGTGCCAGTATGGTGCCAGGTTCCCACTATGGCTACACCTTC. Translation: CASMVPGSHYGYTF. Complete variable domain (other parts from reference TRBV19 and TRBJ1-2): DGGITQSPKYLFRKEGQNVTLSCEQNLNHDAMYWYRQDPGQGLRLIYYSQIVNDFQKGDIAEGYSVSREKKESFPLTVTSAQKNPTAFYLCASMVPGSHYGYTFGSGTRLTVV.

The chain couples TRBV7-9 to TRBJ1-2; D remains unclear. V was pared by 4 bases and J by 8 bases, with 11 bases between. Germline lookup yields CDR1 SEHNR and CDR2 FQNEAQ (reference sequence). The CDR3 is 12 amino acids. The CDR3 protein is CASSSTFGGYTF. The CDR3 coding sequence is TGTGCCAGCAGCTCCACGTTTGGAGGCTACACCTTC.

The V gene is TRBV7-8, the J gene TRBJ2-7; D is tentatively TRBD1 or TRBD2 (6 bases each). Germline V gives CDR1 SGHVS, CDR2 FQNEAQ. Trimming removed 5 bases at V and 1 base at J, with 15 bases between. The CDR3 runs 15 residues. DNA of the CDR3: TGTGCCAGCAGCCTAGGGGGGCACGGTTCCTACGAGCAGTACTTC. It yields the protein CASSLGGHGSYEQYF.

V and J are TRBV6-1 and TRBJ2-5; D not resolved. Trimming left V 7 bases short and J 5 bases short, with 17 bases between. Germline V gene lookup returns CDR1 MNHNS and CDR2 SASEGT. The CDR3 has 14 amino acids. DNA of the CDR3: TGTGCCAGCACCTGGGGTGCCGCCGGGGAGACCCAGTACTTC. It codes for CASTWGAAGETQYF.

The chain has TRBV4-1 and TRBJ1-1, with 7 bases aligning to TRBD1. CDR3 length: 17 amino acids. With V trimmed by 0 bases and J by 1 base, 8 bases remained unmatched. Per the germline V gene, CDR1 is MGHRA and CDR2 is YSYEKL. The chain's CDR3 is CASSQESSYRGNTEAFF. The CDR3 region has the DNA TGCGCCAGCAGCCAAGAGTCTTCGTACAGGGGGAACACTGAAGCTTTCTTT.

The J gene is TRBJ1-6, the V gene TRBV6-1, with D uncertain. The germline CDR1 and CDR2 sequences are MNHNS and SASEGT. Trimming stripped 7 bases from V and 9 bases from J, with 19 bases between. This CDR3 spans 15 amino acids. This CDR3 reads CASKPDQASSSPLHF. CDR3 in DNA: TGTGCCAGCAAACCGGATCAGGCGTCAAGTTCACCCCTCCACTTT.

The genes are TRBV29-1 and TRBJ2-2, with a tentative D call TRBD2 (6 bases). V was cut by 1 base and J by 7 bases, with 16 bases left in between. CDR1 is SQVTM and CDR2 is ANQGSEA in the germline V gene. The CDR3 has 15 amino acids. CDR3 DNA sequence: TGCAGCGTTGAAGTTCACGGGAGTAACGGCGGGGAGCTGTTTTTT. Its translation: CSVEVHGSNGGELFF.

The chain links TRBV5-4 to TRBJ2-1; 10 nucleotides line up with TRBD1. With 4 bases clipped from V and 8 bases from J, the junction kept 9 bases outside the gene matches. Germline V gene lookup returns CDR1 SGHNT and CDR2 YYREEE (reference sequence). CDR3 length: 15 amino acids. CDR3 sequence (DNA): TGTGCCAGCAGCGACCCCCGGGACAGGGGAGATGAGCAGTTCTTC. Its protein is CASSDPRDRGDEQFF.

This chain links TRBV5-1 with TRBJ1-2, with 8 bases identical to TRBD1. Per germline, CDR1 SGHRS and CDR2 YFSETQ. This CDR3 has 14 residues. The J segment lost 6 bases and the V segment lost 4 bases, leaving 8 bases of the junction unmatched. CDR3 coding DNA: TGCGCCAGCAGCCCGCCCCAGACAGGGGATGGCTACACCTTC. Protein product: CASSPPQTGDGYTF.

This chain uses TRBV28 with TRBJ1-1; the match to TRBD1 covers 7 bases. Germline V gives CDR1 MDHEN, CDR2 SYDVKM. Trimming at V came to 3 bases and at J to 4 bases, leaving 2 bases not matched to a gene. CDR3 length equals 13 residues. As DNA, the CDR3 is TGTGCCAGCAGTTTGACAGGGAGCACTGAAGCTTTCTTT. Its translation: CASSLTGSTEAFF.

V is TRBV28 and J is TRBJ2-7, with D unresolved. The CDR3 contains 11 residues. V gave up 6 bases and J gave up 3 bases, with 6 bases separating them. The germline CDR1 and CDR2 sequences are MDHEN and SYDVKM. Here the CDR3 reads CASRPHYEQYV. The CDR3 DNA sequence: TGTGCCAGCAGGCCCCACTACGAGCAGTACGTC.